The 8 T cell receptor beta chains below all came from one sample that was sequenced in a study of shared clonotypes between healthy human individuals. Here immunoSEQ multiplex PCR was the method, and the copy in TCRdb shows in-frame clones only, minus some. The table has over 2 million clones, approximately 95% seen once. The sample consisted of naive CD4+ T cells sorted from blood. Indicated subset: CD45RA+ positively selected. The origin of the receptors is a man younger than 35 in good health.

The chain recombines TRBV4-1 with TRBJ1-2; 8 bases fit TRBD1. CDR3 size: 15 residues. V shed 3 bases, J shed 4 bases, and the junction held 7 bases outside the gene matches. Germline-derived CDR1 and CDR2 are MGHRA and YSYEKL. The DNA of the CDR3 is TGCGCCAGCAGCCAGCCGACAGGGGCCGCCTATGGCTACACCTTC. Encoded protein: CASSQPTGAAYGYTF.

The chain couples TRBV25-1 to TRBJ1-4; D gene uncertain. Germline V gene sequence: CDR1 MGHDK, CDR2 SYGVNS. The CDR3 is made up of 13 amino acids. V was shortened by 6 bases and J by 10 bases, with 15 bases between the two germline ends. CDR3 protein: CASRRAGAGKLFF. The CDR3 DNA reads TGTGCCAGCAGGAGAGCTGGCGCGGGAAAACTGTTTTTT.

The genes are TRBV18 and TRBJ2-5; TRBD2 is a possible D gene (6 bases). Trimming shortened V by 3 bases and J by 0 bases, and 11 bases separated the two germline ends. CDR1 is KGHSH, CDR2 LQKENI, per germline. The CDR3 covers 15 residues. The CDR3 spells CASSPLGGHQETQYF. The CDR3 DNA reads TGTGCCAGCTCACCCCTCGGAGGGCACCAAGAGACCCAGTACTTC.

This clone was found once. V usage is TRBV2 and J usage is TRBJ2-5; TRBD2 matches at 15 bases. The CDR3 covers 17 residues. Unmatched junction bases numbered 5, after V lost 1 base and J lost 5 bases. Germline CDR1 is SNHLY and CDR2 is FYNNEI. In nucleotides, the CDR3 is TGTGCCAGCAGTGAAGGGACTAGCGGGGGGGCTTGGGAGACCCAGTACTTC. It is translated as CASSEGTSGGAWETQYF.

The V gene is TRBV6-1, the J gene TRBJ1-4; the D gene is possibly TRBD1 (5 bases). Trimming took off 7 bases at V and 2 bases at J, with 8 bases between the two ends. The CDR3 covers 13 residues. Germline assignment: CDR1 MNHNS and CDR2 SASEGT. For the CDR3, the DNA is TGTGCCAGCAACCGGGGGACTAATGAAAAACTGTTTTTT. This encodes CASNRGTNEKLFF.

This chain uses TRBV5-8 with TRBJ2-3; 9 nucleotides match TRBD2. The V and J ends lost 0 bases and 4 bases, in that order; junction bases with no gene match: 3. Germline assignment: CDR1 SGHTS and CDR2 YDEGEE. This CDR3 is built from 15 residues. The DNA for the CDR3 is TGTGCCAGCAGCTTGGTGTTAGCGGGAGCAGATACGCAGTATTTT. As protein: CASSLVLAGADTQYF.

This clone showed up many times. The V gene is TRBV9, the J gene TRBJ2-2; 7 bases map to TRBD1. Trimming at V came to 6 bases and at J to 2 bases, leaving 4 bases not matched to a gene. The CDR3 is 14 amino acids. CDR1 SGDLS and CDR2 YYNGEE come from the germline V gene. The CDR3 DNA follows: TGTGCCAGCACGCAGGGGGTTAACACCGGGGAGCTGTTTTTT. Translation: CASTQGVNTGELFF. Full variable domain (outside the CDR3, taken from reference TRBV9 and TRBJ2-2): DSGVTQTPKHLITATGQRVTLRCSPRSGDLSVYWYQQSLDQGLQFLIQYYNGEERAKGNILERFSAQQFPDLHSELNLSSLELGDSALYFCASTQGVNTGELFFGEGSRLTVL.

As for this clone: The conserved phenylalanine or tryptophan is not found at the CDR3 terminus, so this likely reflects a read error. It is unclear where the CDR3 begins or ends on the DNA, so no DNA is shown, and the CDR3 is as TCRdb lists it. The chain uses TRBV2 and TRBJ1-5; the table names TRBD1, a call not compared with the DNA. Per germline, CDR1 SNHLY and CDR2 FYNNEI. The CDR3 has 14 residues if both end residues are counted. This CDR3 reads CASSDNPRTTQWQG.